A single sample gave rise to the 4 T cell receptor beta chains below, sequenced in a study of cytomegalovirus exposure and HLA in healthy donors. Primers: 60 Vbeta forward and 13 Jbeta reverse. Profiled with immunoSEQ multiplex PCR; TCRdb holds only in-frame clones, not every one. The sample has roughly 190,000 clones, over 70% seen once. Sequencing input: PBMCs. These receptors originate from a woman aged 25 to 45 in good health and CMV-seropositive.

The gene calls are TRBV6-1 and TRBJ2-7; a weak D match, TRBD2 (6 bases). There are 13 residues in the CDR3. V gave up 4 bases and J gave up 5 bases, with 12 bases separating them. Germline V lookup: CDR1 MNHNS, CDR2 SASEGT. CDR3 in DNA: TGTGCCAGCAGTGGGGGCGGGGCAGACGAGCAGTACTTC. This gives the protein CASSGGGADEQYF.

This clone was counted between two and nine times. V is TRBV19 and J is TRBJ2-7, with 9 bases lining up with TRBD1. Germline CDR1 LNHDA, CDR2 SQIVND (reference sequence). The J segment lost 4 bases and the V segment lost 6 bases, leaving 7 bases of the junction unmatched. This CDR3 has 14 amino acids. CDR3 in DNA: TGTGCCAGTAGCGAACAGGGGGCATATTACGAGCAGTACTTC. Encoded protein: CASSEQGAYYEQYF.

This clone turned up a few times. V is TRBV10-3 and J is TRBJ2-5; D possibly corresponds to TRBD1 (6 bases). Near its end, the DNA agrees better with TRBJ2-7, so the J call may be wrong. CDR1 is ENHRY, CDR2 SYGVKD, per germline. The CDR3 has 13 residues. The CDR3 region has the DNA TGTGCCATCAAATCACAGGGCTCCTACGAGCAGTACTTC. Its protein product is CAIKSQGSYEQYF.

The CDR3 loop reads CATFYEQYF. In DNA, the CDR3 is TGTGCCACCTTCTACGAGCAGTACTTC. V gene TRBV6-4 combines with J gene TRBJ2-7, with D unresolved. Trimming removed 10 bases from V and 3 bases from J, with 4 bases in between. This CDR3 has 9 amino acids. Per the germline V gene, CDR1 is MRHNA and CDR2 is SNTAGT.